The 20 T cell receptor beta chains given below trace back to one sample, sequenced in a study of T cells in narcolepsy (dated by TCRdb to between 2017 and 2018). The library relied on the immunoSEQ multiplex PCR assay. Here the immuneACCESS table is served through TCRdb, limited to in-frame sequences with V and J called. Missing clones are a known gap in these copies; in checked studies unresolved V genes cover under half, and the rest lacks a known reason. This sample is represented by about 30,000 clones; roughly four fifths of them were singletons. The ten top clones hold about 0.66% of the sample. Sequencing was carried out using memory (CD45RA-) CD4+ T cells from blood. Per the publication, the cell subset or site label means: memory T cells sorted ex vivo from peripheral blood. Receptors originate from a human donor in good health.

The rearrangement uses TRBV6-1 and TRBJ1-5; maybe TRBD1 (5 bases). CDR1 is MNHNS and CDR2 is SASEGT in the germline V gene. Between the trimmed V and J ends, which lost 0 bases and 5 bases, there was a span of 8 bases. The CDR3 consists of 14 residues. In nucleotides, the CDR3 is TGTGCCAGCAGTGAAGCAGGGGCGGATCAGCCCCAGCATTTT. It codes for CASSEAGADQPQHF.

This chain links TRBV27 with TRBJ1-3, with D maybe TRBD1 (5 bases). Trimming shortened V by 9 bases and J by 5 bases, and 20 bases separated the two germline ends. The CDR3 contains 15 residues. The germline gives CDR1 MNHEY, CDR2 SMNVEV (reference sequence). The chain's CDR3 is CASLGRGLRRNTIYF. CDR3 coding DNA: TGTGCCAGTCTGGGGAGGGGCCTTCGTCGAAACACCATATATTTT.

This rearrangement joins TRBV18 to TRBJ1-2; the match to TRBD1 covers 7 bases. Per the germline V gene, CDR1 is KGHSH and CDR2 is LQKENI. Trimming took 3 bases from V and 6 from J; bases not matched to a gene: 7. This CDR3 region has 14 residues. The CDR3 coding sequence is TGTGCCAGCTCACCCGGAAATACAGGGGATGGCTACACCTTC. Encoded protein: CASSPGNTGDGYTF.

The V call is TRBV10-2, the J call TRBJ1-3, with D perhaps matching TRBD1 (5 bases). V lost 2 bases, J lost 0 bases, and 8 bases lay in between. Looked up from germline, CDR1 is WSHSY and CDR2 is SAAADI. The CDR3 has 15 residues. The CDR3 is CASSEEGLSGNTIYF. In DNA, the CDR3 is TGCGCCAGCAGTGAGGAGGGGCTCTCTGGAAACACCATATATTTT.

The gene calls are TRBV11-2 and TRBJ1-1; D unresolved. The CDR3 extends over 12 amino acids. The germline V gene has CDR1 SGHAT and CDR2 FQNNGV. The germline V and J ends were trimmed by 7 bases and 7 bases, with 13 bases remaining between them. CDR3 region: CASTRNRLEAFF. The CDR3 region has the DNA TGTGCCAGCACTAGAAACCGACTTGAAGCTTTCTTT.

The chain has TRBV7-6 and TRBJ2-7, with 7 bases matching TRBD2. Germline lookup yields CDR1 SGHVS and CDR2 FNYEAQ. This CDR3 is 15 amino acids long. V dropped 5 bases and J dropped 3; count of bases not matched to a gene: 10. Here the CDR3 reads CASSRGRGGLYEQYF. CDR3 nucleotide sequence: TGTGCCAGCAGCCGAGGGAGGGGAGGCCTCTACGAGCAGTACTTC.

The gene calls are TRBV2 and TRBJ1-5; unclear D gene. The germline CDR1 and CDR2 sequences are SNHLY and FYNNEI. V was shortened by 1 base and J by 0 bases, with 16 bases between the two germline ends. CDR3 length equals 18 residues. The CDR3 coding sequence is TGTGCCAGCAGTGAAGACCCAGAACGAATACTTAGCAATCAGCCCCAGCATTTT. Amino acids: CASSEDPERILSNQPQHF.

The chain combines TRBV14 with TRBJ2-2; no reliable D call. Trimming stripped 6 bases from V and 0 bases from J, with 8 bases between. This CDR3 spans 14 amino acids. CDR1 is SGHDN, CDR2 FVKESK, per germline. The CDR3 here is CASRPAANTGELFF. CDR3 nucleotides: TGTGCCAGCAGGCCGGCGGCGAACACCGGGGAGCTGTTTTTT.

The chain is built from TRBV5-6 and TRBJ1-4, with no clear D. Trimming cost V 1 base and J 5 bases, with 9 bases left between them. The CDR3 has 14 residues. Per germline, CDR1 SGHDT and CDR2 YYEEEE. The CDR3 protein is CASSLHERNEKLFF. CDR3 DNA sequence: TGTGCCAGCAGCTTGCATGAAAGGAATGAAAAACTGTTTTTT.

This chain connects TRBV15 to TRBJ1-3; 9 bases agree with TRBD1. The V gene end was trimmed by 2 bases and the J gene end by 3 bases; junction bases not matched to a gene: 5. Germline-derived CDR1 and CDR2 are LNHNV and YYDKDF (reference sequence). CDR3 length: 16 amino acids. CDR3 bases: TGTGCCACCAGCAGACCTACAGGGGGCGGTGGAAACACCATATATTTT. Its translation: CATSRPTGGGGNTIYF.

V is TRBV6-6 and J is TRBJ1-5, with 9 bases that match TRBD1. This CDR3 contains 14 residues. Trimming took 6 bases from V and 1 from J; bases not matched to a gene: 1. Per the germline V gene, CDR1 is MNHNY and CDR2 is SVGAGI (reference sequence). The CDR3 sequence is CASRGTGSNQPQHF. In DNA form, the CDR3 reads TGTGCCAGCAGGGGGACAGGGAGCAATCAGCCCCAGCATTTT.

The J gene is TRBJ1-6, the V gene TRBV5-4; perhaps TRBD1 as D (5 bases). CDR3 length: 16 residues. V was trimmed by 0 bases and J by 4 bases, leaving 11 bases between them. Per germline, CDR1 SGHNT and CDR2 YYREEE (reference sequence). For the CDR3, the DNA is TGTGCCAGCAGCTTGGGTGACAGCGGTTATAATTCACCCCTCCACTTT. It translates to CASSLGDSGYNSPLHF. The complete variable domain, with remaining parts taken from reference TRBV5-4 and TRBJ1-6, reads ETGVTQSPTHLIKTRGQQVTLRCSSQSGHNTVSWYQQALGQGPQFIFQYYREEENGRGNFPPRFSGLQFPNYSSELNVNALELDDSALYLCASSLGDSGYNSPLHFGNGTRLTVT.

The CDR3 reads CASSISRVQETQYF. The CDR3 DNA follows: TGTGCCAGTAGTATCTCCCGGGTCCAAGAGACCCAGTACTTC. V is TRBV19 and J is TRBJ2-5; D unresolved. Germline V gives CDR1 LNHDA, CDR2 SQIVND (reference sequence). Trimming cost V 3 bases and J 1 base, with 9 bases left between them. This CDR3 has 14 amino acids.

The rearrangement uses TRBV7-9 and TRBJ1-3; D is uncertain. The V end lost 4 bases, the J end lost 0 bases, and 16 bases lay between the germline ends. Germline V CDR1 and CDR2: SEHNR, FQNEAQ (reference sequence). This CDR3 spans 17 amino acids. CDR3 sequence reads: CASSSSGGLLSGNTIYF. DNA for the CDR3: TGTGCCAGCAGCTCCTCGGGAGGCCTACTCTCTGGAAACACCATATATTTT.

The rearrangement uses TRBV19 and TRBJ2-1; possible D gene TRBD1, 7 bases. V lost 3 bases to trimming and J lost 8 bases, with 17 bases between them. CDR3 length: 15 residues. The germline V gene has CDR1 LNHDA and CDR2 SQIVND (reference sequence). The CDR3 reads CASSIWAGGNDEQFF. The CDR3 DNA reads as TGTGCCAGTAGTATTTGGGCAGGGGGGAACGATGAGCAGTTCTTC.

This chain joins TRBV4-1 and TRBJ1-4; possibly TRBD1 for D (5 bases). Germline V CDR1 and CDR2: MGHRA, YSYEKL. Trimming took 8 bases from V and 7 from J, leaving 26 bases between them. The CDR3 consists of 17 residues. The CDR3 nucleotides are TGCGCCAGCGGTCACCTAATTACGGGGGAACATCTTGAAAAACTGTTTTTT. Protein product: CASGHLITGEHLEKLFF.

The chain uses TRBV7-2 and TRBJ1-6; D call uncertain. This CDR3 region has 14 residues. Trimming removed 5 bases from V and 1 base from J, with 6 bases in between. Per the germline V gene, CDR1 is SGHTA and CDR2 is FQGNSA. The CDR3 spells CASSLQSYNSPLHF. In DNA form, the CDR3 reads TGTGCCAGCAGCCTACAGTCCTATAATTCACCCCTCCACTTT.

This clone came up once. The chain is built from TRBV6-1 and TRBJ2-3; D ambiguous. Germline CDR1 and CDR2: MNHNS and SASEGT. The CDR3 extends over 14 amino acids. Trimming took off 2 bases at V and 0 bases at J, with 6 bases between the two ends. CDR3 DNA: TGTGCCAGCAGTGAAAAGATAAGCACAGATACGCAGTATTTT. Its protein is CASSEKISTDTQYF.

This clone was seen once. The chain recombines TRBV19 with TRBJ2-5; D uncertain. Germline V gene data show CDR1 as LNHDA and CDR2 as SQIVND (reference sequence). This CDR3 has 11 residues. Between the trimmed V and J ends, which lost 8 bases and 5 bases, there was a span of 9 bases. CDR3 sequence reads: CASSVSETQYF. The CDR3 bases are TGTGCCAGTTCGGTCAGCGAGACCCAGTACTTC.

For the CDR3, the DNA is TGTGCCTCCAGGGGCGCGGCGGCAACATACAATGAGCAGTTCTTC. This sequence encodes CASRGAAATYNEQFF. This sequence joins TRBV28 and TRBJ2-1; D possibly corresponds to TRBD1 (6 bases). Germline loops: CDR1 MDHEN, CDR2 SYDVKM. The CDR3 has 15 amino acids. V was clipped by 11 bases and J by 4 bases, with 21 bases between them.